A selection of T cell receptor beta chains follows, all from one sample in a study of blood T cell repertoires in COVID-19. Some clones are missing from TCRdb's copy, which holds only in-frame ones; the method was immunoSEQ multiplex PCR. Here the sample spans tens of thousands of clones, around 92% being singletons. What was sequenced was peripheral blood. These receptors all stem from a man aged 50 or older with COVID-19, enrolled during active disease. The conserved cysteine and the conserved F or W are not part of the CDR3 here. A D gene is named only where the DNA matches it firmly. Size is stated for part of the rows, as once, few or many counts, or as a class when the clone is expanded.

v_gene	d_gene	abundance	j_gene	len	CDR3aa
TRBV27	NA	few	TRBJ1-2	11	ASSLLGAYGYT
TRBV5-1	TRBD2	NA	TRBJ2-7	13	ASQILAGADYEQY
TRBV5-5	TRBD1	NA	TRBJ1-3	12	ASSLEDRANTIY
TRBV7-8	NA	few	TRBJ1-1	12	ASSFETLNTEAF
TRBV6-5	NA	few	TRBJ1-1	10	ASSRRDTEAF
TRBV2	TRBD1	NA	TRBJ1-2	11	ASSETGNYGYT
TRBV30	NA	NA	TRBJ1-2	11	AWSSQGDYGYT
TRBV30	NA	NA	TRBJ1-6	10	AWNPTGSPLH
TRBV6-6	TRBD1	NA	TRBJ1-5	12	ASRGQGLNQPQH
TRBV7-9	NA	NA	TRBJ2-7	13	ASSTAQGRSYEQY
TRBV19	TRBD1	NA	TRBJ1-2	15	ASTAPGQGASLYGYT
TRBV28	NA	NA	TRBJ2-3	12	ASSFQGITDTQY